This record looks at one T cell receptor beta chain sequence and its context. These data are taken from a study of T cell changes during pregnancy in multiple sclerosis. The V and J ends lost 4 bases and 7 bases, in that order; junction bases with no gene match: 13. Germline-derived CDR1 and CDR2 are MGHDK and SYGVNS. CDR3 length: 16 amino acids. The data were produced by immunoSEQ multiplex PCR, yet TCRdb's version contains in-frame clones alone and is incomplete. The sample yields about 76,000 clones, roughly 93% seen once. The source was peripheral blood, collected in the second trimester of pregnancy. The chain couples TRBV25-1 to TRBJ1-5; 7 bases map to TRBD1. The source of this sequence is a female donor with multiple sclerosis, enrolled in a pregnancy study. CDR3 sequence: CASSGGGGSGPQPQHF. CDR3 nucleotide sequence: TGTGCCAGCAGTGGAGGGGGCGGGTCAGGTCCGCAGCCCCAGCATTTT.